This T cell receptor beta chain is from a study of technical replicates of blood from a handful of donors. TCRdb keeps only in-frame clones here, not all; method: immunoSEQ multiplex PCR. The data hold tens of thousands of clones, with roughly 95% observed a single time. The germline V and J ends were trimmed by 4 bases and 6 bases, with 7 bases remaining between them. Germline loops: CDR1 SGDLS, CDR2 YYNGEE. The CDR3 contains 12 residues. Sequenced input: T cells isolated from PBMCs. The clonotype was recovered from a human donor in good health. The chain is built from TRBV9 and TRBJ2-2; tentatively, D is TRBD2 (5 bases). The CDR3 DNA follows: TGTGCCAGCAGCAAAGCGGCCGGGGAGCTGTTTTTT. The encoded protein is CASSKAAGELFF.